This is a list of T cell receptor beta chains from one sample in a study of regulatory T cells in long-lasting Graves disease. Each CDR3 protein is one row after TCRdb ran MiXCR on the multiplex PCR reads. In the table there are more than 650,000 distinct CDR3 sequences, approximately 29% of which are singletons. Sequenced material: peripheral blood mononuclear cells (PBMCs), taken when the disease was refractory, from a patient treated with antithyroid drugs. The receptors were sampled from a female donor with Graves disease. The CDR3 runs from the conserved cysteine through the conserved F or W. A D gene is named only where the DNA matches it firmly. Expanded clones get a size class; other rows say once, few or many, or leave the size out.

>many|.|11|TRBJ2-5|TRBV20-1
CSASAQETQYF
TGCAGTGCTAGTGCCCAAGAGACCCAGTACTTC
>.|TRBD2|14|TRBJ2-2|TRBV20-1
CSATSGRLPGELFF
TGCAGTGCAACTAGCGGGAGGCTTCCCGGGGAGCTGTTTTTT
>many|TRBD2|17|TRBJ2-5|TRBV12-3/TRBV12-4
CASSLGIGPGGQETQYF
TGTGCCAGCAGTTTAGGAATAGGACCGGGGGGCCAAGAGACCCAGTACTTC
>many|.|14|TRBJ1-6|TRBV12-5
CASGPDSNNSPLHF
TGTGCTAGTGGGCCGGACAGTAATAATTCACCCCTCCACTTT
>few|.|15|TRBJ2-7|TRBV11-2
CASSWGGARGYEQYF
TGTGCCAGCAGCTGGGGGGGGGCGAGGGGCTACGAGCAGTACTTC
>.|TRBD2|17|TRBJ2-7|TRBV6-1
CASSEAPGLAGGGEQYF
TGTGCCAGCAGTGAAGCCCCGGGACTAGCGGGAGGTGGAGAGCAGTACTTC
>many|TRBD1|18|TRBJ1-5|TRBV6-5
CASSYRDRGFGSNQPQHF
TGTGCCAGCAGTTACCGGGACAGGGGGTTCGGGAGCAATCAGCCCCAGCATTTT
>.|.|15|TRBJ1-2|TRBV14
CASSEDPRGNYGYTF
TGTGCCAGCAGCGAAGATCCGAGGGGGAACTATGGCTACACCTTC
>.|.|13|TRBJ1-2|TRBV4-1
CASSQEWNYGYTF
TGCGCCAGCAGCCAAGAGTGGAACTATGGCTACACCTTC
>many|.|14|TRBJ2-5|TRBV3-1
CASSQSGLEETQYF
TGTGCCAGCAGCCAGTCCGGGCTCGAAGAGACCCAGTACTTC